The entry below describes one T cell receptor beta chain. The target antigen is unknown. This record comes from a study of CD8 T cells in ankylosing spondylitis. Broader study findings: Certain motif variants had earlier been reported in reactive arthritis synovial fluid and blood. Enrichment of disease-linked clones was reportedly significant in matched ankylosing spondylitis synovial fluid.

Libraries for TCR beta were made by quantitative 5'-RACE with molecular barcodes. TCRdb called the 5' RACE reads again in MiXCR, with one record for every CDR3 protein. The table shows about 300,000 distinct CDR3 sequences, with around 21% occurring only once. The ends lost 3 bases at V and 9 bases at J; junction bases unmatched: 8. Germline CDR1 ENHRY, CDR2 SYGVKD. This CDR3 is 14 amino acids long. The V call is TRBV10-3, the J call TRBJ2-4; 7 bases agree with TRBD1. The sequence was collected from a female donor with ankylosing spondylitis or in good health (not recorded which). The sequencing sample was made of blood, either unsorted or a sorted T cell fraction (not recorded which). The CDR3 sequence: CAISERQGDGIQYF. In nucleotides, the CDR3 is TGTGCCATCAGTGAACGGCAGGGGGATGGCATTCAGTACTTC.